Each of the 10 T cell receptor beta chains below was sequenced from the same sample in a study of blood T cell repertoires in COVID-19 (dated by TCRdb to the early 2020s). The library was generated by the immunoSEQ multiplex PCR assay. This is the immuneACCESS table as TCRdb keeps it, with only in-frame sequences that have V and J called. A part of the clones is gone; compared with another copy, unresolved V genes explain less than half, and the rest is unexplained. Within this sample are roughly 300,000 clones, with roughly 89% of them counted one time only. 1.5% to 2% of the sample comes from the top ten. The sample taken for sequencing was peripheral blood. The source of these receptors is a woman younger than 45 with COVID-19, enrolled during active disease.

Written as DNA, the CDR3 is TGCGCCAGCAGCCCCGGGACACTCTATGGCTACACCTTC. Translated: CASSPGTLYGYTF. The genes are TRBV5-1 and TRBJ1-2; possible D gene TRBD1, 6 bases. The CDR3 consists of 13 residues. CDR1 is SGHRS and CDR2 is YFSETQ in the germline V gene. V was trimmed by 4 bases and J by 4 bases, leaving 11 bases between them.

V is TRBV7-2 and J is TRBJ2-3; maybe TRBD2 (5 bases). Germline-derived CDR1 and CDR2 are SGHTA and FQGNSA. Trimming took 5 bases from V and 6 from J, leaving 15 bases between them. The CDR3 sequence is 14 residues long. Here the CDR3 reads CASSLGLVGDTQYF. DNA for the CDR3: TGTGCCAGCAGCCTCGGACTCGTAGGGGATACGCAGTATTTT.

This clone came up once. CDR3 protein: CASSLTTGLMYTEAFF. CDR3 nucleotides: TGCGCCAGCAGCTTGACGACAGGGCTTATGTACACTGAAGCTTTCTTT. The V call is TRBV5-1, the J call TRBJ1-1, with 7 bases lining up with TRBD1. The CDR3 is 16 residues long. V shed 1 base and J 3 bases; nucleotides not matched to a gene: 9. CDR1 is SGHRS, CDR2 YFSETQ, per germline.

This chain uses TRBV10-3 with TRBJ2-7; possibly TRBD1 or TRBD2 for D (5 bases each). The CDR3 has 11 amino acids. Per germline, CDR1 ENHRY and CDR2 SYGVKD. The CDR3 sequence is CAVRAGNEQYV. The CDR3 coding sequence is TGTGCCGTCAGGGCGGGTAACGAGCAGTACGTC.

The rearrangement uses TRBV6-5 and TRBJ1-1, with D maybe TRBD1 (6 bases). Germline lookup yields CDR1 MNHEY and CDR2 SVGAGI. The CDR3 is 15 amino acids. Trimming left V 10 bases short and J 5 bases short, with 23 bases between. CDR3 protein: CATLRGGRGWTEAFF. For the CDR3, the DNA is TGTGCCACCCTAAGGGGCGGTAGGGGGTGGACTGAAGCTTTCTTT.

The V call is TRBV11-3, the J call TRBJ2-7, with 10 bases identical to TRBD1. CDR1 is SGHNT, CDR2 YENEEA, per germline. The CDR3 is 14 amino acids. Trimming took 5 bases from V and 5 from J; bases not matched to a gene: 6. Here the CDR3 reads CASSTRQGADEQYF. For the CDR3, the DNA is TGTGCCAGCAGCACTAGACAGGGGGCCGACGAGCAGTACTTC.

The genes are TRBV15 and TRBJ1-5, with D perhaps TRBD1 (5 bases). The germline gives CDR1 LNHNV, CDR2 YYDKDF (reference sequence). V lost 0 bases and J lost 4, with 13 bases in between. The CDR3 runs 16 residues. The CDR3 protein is CATSRDWAGLNQPQHF. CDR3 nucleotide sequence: TGTGCCACCAGCAGAGATTGGGCAGGGTTAAATCAGCCCCAGCATTTT.

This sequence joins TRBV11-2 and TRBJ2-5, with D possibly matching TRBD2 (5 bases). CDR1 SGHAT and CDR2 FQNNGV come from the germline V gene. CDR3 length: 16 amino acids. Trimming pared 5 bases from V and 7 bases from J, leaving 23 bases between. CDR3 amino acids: CASSLSSEVGFGTQYF. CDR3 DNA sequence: TGTGCCAGCAGCCTTAGTTCGGAGGTGGGATTCGGGACCCAGTACTTC.

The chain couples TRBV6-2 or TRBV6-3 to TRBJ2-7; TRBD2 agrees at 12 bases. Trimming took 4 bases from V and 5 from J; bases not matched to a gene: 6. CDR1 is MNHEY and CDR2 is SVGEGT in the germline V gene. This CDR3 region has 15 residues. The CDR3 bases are TGTGCCAGCAGTTCGCTAGCGGGGGGGAAGAACGAGCAGTACTTC. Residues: CASSSLAGGKNEQYF.

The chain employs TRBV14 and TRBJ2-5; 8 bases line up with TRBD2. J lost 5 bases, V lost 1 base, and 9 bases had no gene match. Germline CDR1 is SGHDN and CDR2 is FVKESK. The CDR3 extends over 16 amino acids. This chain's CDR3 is CASSQARTGGLETQYF. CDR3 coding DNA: TGTGCCAGCAGCCAAGCGCGGACGGGGGGGCTTGAGACCCAGTACTTC.